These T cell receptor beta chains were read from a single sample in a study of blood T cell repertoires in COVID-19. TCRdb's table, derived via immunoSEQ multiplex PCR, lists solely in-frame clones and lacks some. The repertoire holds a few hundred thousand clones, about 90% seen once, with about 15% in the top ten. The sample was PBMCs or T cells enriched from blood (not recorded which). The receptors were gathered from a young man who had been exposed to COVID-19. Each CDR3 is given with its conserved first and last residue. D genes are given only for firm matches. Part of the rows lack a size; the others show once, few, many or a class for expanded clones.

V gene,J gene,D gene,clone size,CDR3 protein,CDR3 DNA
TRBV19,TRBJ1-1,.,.,CASSIYREKDTEAFF,TGTGCCAGTAGTATCTACAGGGAGAAGGACACTGAAGCTTTCTTT
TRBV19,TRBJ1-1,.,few,CASDSLNTEAFF,TGTGCCAGTGACAGCTTGAACACTGAAGCTTTCTTT
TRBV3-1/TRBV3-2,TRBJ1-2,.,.,CASSQTRDYGYTF,TGTGCCAGCAGCCAGACTAGGGACTATGGCTACACCTTC
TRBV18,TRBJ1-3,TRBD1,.,CASSPATGAGNTIYF,TGTGCCAGCTCACCTGCAACAGGGGCTGGAAACACCATATATTTT
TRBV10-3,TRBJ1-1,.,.,CAISEPRQVREILEAFF,TGTGCCATCAGTGAGCCTCGACAGGTTAGGGAAATCCTTGAAGCTTTCTTT
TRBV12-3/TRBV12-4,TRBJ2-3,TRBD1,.,CASRPVTGHTQYF,TGTGCCAGCAGACCCGTGACAGGGCATACGCAGTATTTT
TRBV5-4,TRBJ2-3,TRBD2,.,CASSQGLAGGSYTDTQYF,TGTGCCAGCAGCCAGGGACTAGCGGGGGGGTCCTACACAGATACGCAGTATTTT
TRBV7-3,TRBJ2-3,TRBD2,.,CASSLGLAGDTQYF,TGTGCCAGCAGCTTAGGACTAGCAGGAGATACGCAGTATTTT
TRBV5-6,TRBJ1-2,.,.,CASSWKQGNYGYTF,TGTGCCAGCAGCTGGAAACAGGGAAACTATGGCTACACCTTC
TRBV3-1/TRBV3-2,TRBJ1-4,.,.,CASSPVLQATNEKLFF,TGTGCCAGCAGTCCCGTATTGCAGGCAACTAATGAAAAACTGTTTTTT
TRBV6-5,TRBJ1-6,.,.,CASITRTNNSPLHF,TGTGCCAGCATCACAAGGACAAATAATTCACCCCTCCACTTT
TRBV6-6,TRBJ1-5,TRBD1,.,CASSPGQIQPQHF,TGTGCCAGCAGCCCGGGACAGATCCAGCCCCAGCATTTT
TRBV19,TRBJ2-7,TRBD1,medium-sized,CASIGQDTYEQYF,TGTGCCAGTATCGGACAGGACACCTACGAGCAGTACTTC
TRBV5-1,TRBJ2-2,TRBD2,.,CASSLAGPRTGELFF,TGCGCCAGCAGCTTAGCGGGGCCGAGGACCGGGGAGCTGTTTTTT
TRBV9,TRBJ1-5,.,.,CASSAGVNQPQHF,TGTGCCAGCAGTGCAGGGGTGAATCAGCCCCAGCATTTT
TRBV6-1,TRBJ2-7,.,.,CASSEVTEYEQYF,TGTGCCAGCAGTGAAGTAACAGAGTACGAGCAGTACTTC
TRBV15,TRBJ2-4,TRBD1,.,CATSRGGRGRHADIQYF,TGTGCCACCAGCAGAGGGGGCAGGGGGCGCCATGCGGACATTCAGTACTTC
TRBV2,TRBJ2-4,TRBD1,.,CASSVDREKNIQYF,TGTGCCAGCAGCGTCGACAGGGAAAAAAACATTCAGTACTTC
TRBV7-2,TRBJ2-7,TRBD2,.,CASSRGRGGSYEQYF,TGTGCCAGCAGCCGGGGACGGGGAGGGTCCTACGAGCAGTACTTC
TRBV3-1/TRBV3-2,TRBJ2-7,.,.,CASSQGQESSYEQYF,TGTGCCAGCAGCCAAGGACAGGAAAGCTCCTACGAGCAGTACTTC
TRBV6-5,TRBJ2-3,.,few,CASKGVTDTQYF,TGTGCCTCCAAGGGGGTCACAGATACGCAGTATTTT
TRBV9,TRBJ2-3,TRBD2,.,CASSVETSGGPTDTQYF,TGTGCCAGCAGCGTAGAGACTAGCGGGGGACCCACAGATACGCAGTATTTT
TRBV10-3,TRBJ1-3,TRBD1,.,CAISVPTGGQGNTIYF,TGTGCCATCAGTGTTCCAACAGGGGGCCAAGGAAACACCATATATTTT
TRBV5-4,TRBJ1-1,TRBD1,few,CASSRYRTGKNTEAFF,TGTGCCAGCAGCAGATATAGGACAGGGAAGAACACTGAAGCTTTCTTT
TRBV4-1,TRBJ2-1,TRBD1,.,CASSFRQGGDEQFF,TGCGCCAGCAGCTTCCGACAGGGTGGCGATGAGCAGTTCTTC
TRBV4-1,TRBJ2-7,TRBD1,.,CASSQDSGQGRDLTAEQYF,TGCGCCAGCAGCCAAGATTCAGGACAGGGACGGGACCTAACGGCCGAGCAGTACTTC
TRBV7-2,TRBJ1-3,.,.,CASSLVREGNTIYF,TGTGCCAGCAGCTTAGTTCGGGAAGGAAACACCATATATTTT